The T cell receptor beta chain described here comes from a study of shared clonotypes between healthy human individuals (dated by TCRdb to the early 2020s). Background on the whole study: The cohort included three men and a couple of women between 18 and 49 years of age. For each donor, CD4 naive and CD4 memory were each given three plates, CD8 naive was given two plates, and CD8 memory was given one plate. The study deeply sequenced blood TCR repertoires of several healthy adults to estimate repertoire size and the extent of clonotype sharing between individuals. Each donor's leukapheresis produced roughly between roughly 0.94 and 9.5 billion PBMCs. Libraries were prepared and TCR repertoires were sequenced by different laboratories using diverse techniques, in order to increase sequencing depth and limit assay-specific biases. Overall study outcomes, separate from this receptor: Naive subsets generally had larger estimated clonotype richness than memory subsets. Because the study included a small number of donors, the genetic and exposure-history diversity represented was limited. Sharing across a few donors was observed for around 5% of naive CD4, less than 4% of naive CD8, roughly 2.4% of memory CD4, and about 0.38% of memory CD8 clonotypes. Clonotypes shared by all four sorted-subset donors showed higher generation probabilities than non-shared clonotypes. Pairwise subsampling led to the expectation that sequencing depth would affect the degree of clonotype sharing among donors. Only blood was sampled, and tissue TCR repertoires likely differ from those in blood. Incomplete sequencing was indicated by rarefaction of sorted-subset datasets, despite the large sequencing depth.

A note on this clone: The target of this receptor is not known. No per-base quality is available; no much larger clone lies one base away.

CD8 naive samples were obtained by positive selection for CCR7 among CD45RO-negative cells, yielding a CD45RA+CCR7+ population from which TemRA cells were excluded. Healthy HIV-negative adults with no recently reported acute infections or vaccinations were included as donors. Every donor was a Caucasian adult living in Nashville, Tennessee, USA. After blood collection by leukapheresis, PBMCs were isolated using Ficoll-Histopaque density gradient centrifugation and then cryopreserved in the vapor phase of liquid nitrogen. Analytical flow cytometry was used to check the purity and quantity of each magnetically sorted T cell population. Genomic DNA was isolated from every sorted fraction and measured by UV absorbance on a Nanodrop 2000c. Using the deep immunoSEQ assay, multiplex PCR amplified TCR CDR3 regions from genomic DNA. Extracted genomic DNA from each cell subset was distributed evenly across all wells of several immunoSEQ 96-well plates, and each plate was treated as a replicate. For sorted subsets, about 200 ng genomic DNA, equal to tens of thousands of T cell genomes, was loaded into each replicate PCR. Purified libraries were measured with a Qubit 3.0 fluorometer, size-checked on a Bioanalyzer 2100, and measured again with the KAPA Library Quantification kit. Each immunoSEQ 96-well plate was sequenced on its own single-read 150-cycle Illumina NextSeq 550 flow cell. The authors processed their data as follows. Because the immunoSEQ output included only junctional sequences and no quality scores, the filtering could not be the same as the filtering used for full-length reads. To assign V/J genes and CDR3, sequences were annotated using PyIR, a Python wrapper for IgBLAST v1.9, with IMGT germline references. Reads were filtered out if the reads had weak V/J assignments (E-value above 1e-6), no CDR3, stop codons, out-of-frame junctions, or ambiguous translated residues. V3J clonotypes were defined by identical inferred V gene, J gene, and CDR3 amino acid sequence. Percentage overlap between repertoires was computed as shared unique clonotypes divided by the size of the smaller repertoire. Repertoire richness was assessed with RTK rarefaction, the Chao1 estimator, and Recon v2.1 estimates of unobserved clonotypes. Generation probabilities were computed with OLGA for all TCRbeta clonotypes obtained by the gDNA method from several donors. Drawn from immuneACCESS, this table holds only the in-frame rearrangements with V and J called that TCRdb kept. Clones are partly lost; checked studies trace under half to an unresolved V gene and leave the rest unexplained. Clone size and the V and J calls come from that table; the DNA yielded D and trimming. In all, the sample holds about 2.1 million clones, and about 94% of those were seen once. Approximately 1.7% of the sample belongs to the ten largest clones.

The CDR3 spans 15 residues, from the cysteine through the phenylalanine. Here the CDR3 DNA is all that survives: 45 bases in frame from base 1. Reading the germline V gene (reference sequence) gives CDR1 MNHEY and CDR2 SMNVEV. A distance of 10 bases separates the germline ends of V and J, which lose 0 bases and 2 bases respectively. Sequencing was performed on naive CD8+ T cells from PBMCs. What this sample's cell subset or site label stands for: CD45RA+CCR7+. The receptor chain draws on TRBV27 and TRBJ2-5, with the D gene too uncertain to name. The sequence came from a man aged 18 to 29 in good health. Some clones in this sample may be carry-over from other donors' samples. The CDR3 sequence is CASSLSINRQETQYF. The DNA sequence reads TGTGCCAGCAGTTTATCGATTAACAGACAAGAGACCCAGTACTTC.